This entry lists 28 T cell receptor beta chains sequenced from one sample in a study of blood T cell repertoires in COVID-19. The protocol was immunoSEQ multiplex PCR, while the TCRdb copy is restricted to in-frame clones and leaves out a portion. The sample consists of approximately 200,000 clones, over 80% of them appearing once. Sequences were obtained from peripheral blood. The receptors stem from a woman in her twenties or thirties with acute or convalescent COVID-19.

This clone was seen just once. The chain carries TRBV5-4 and TRBJ2-2, with 13 bases identical to TRBD2. V lost 4 bases, J lost 7 bases, and 13 bases stayed unmatched. Germline loops: CDR1 SGHNT, CDR2 YYREEE (reference sequence). The CDR3 length is 18 residues. The DNA of the CDR3 is TGTGCCAGCAGCCCCACTAGCGGGGGGGGTTTTGGGAGCGGGGAGCTGTTTTTT. Residues: CASSPTSGGGFGSGELFF.

The gene calls are TRBV28 and TRBJ2-7; 9 nucleotides align to TRBD2. Losses at the gene ends were 4 bases for V and 3 bases for J; bases not matched to a gene: 25. The CDR3 is 21 residues long. Germline CDR1 is MDHEN and CDR2 is SYDVKM. The CDR3 DNA is TGTGCCAGCAGTTCCCCTCGTGGGGGGGGAGGTTTAGCGGGAGCCGGCTACGAGCAGTACTTC. Translated: CASSSPRGGGGLAGAGYEQYF.

The V call is TRBV27, the J call TRBJ1-5, with D tentatively TRBD1 (6 bases). V was pared by 2 bases and J by 2 bases, with 10 bases between. The V gene's germline CDR1 is MNHEY and CDR2 SMNVEV (reference sequence). The CDR3 extends over 15 amino acids. The CDR3 reads CASSLGGAGNQPQHF. In DNA form, the CDR3 reads TGTGCCAGCAGTTTAGGGGGGGCGGGCAATCAGCCCCAGCATTTT.

This rearrangement joins TRBV9 to TRBJ2-2; the D is unclear. The ends were cut back, 0 bases at V and 3 bases at J, with 6 bases in the middle. Germline V gene lookup returns CDR1 SGDLS and CDR2 YYNGEE. The CDR3 has 14 amino acids. The CDR3 nucleotides read TGTGCCAGCAGCGTAGTTGGCCACACCGGGGAGCTGTTTTTT. This encodes CASSVVGHTGELFF.

The chain links TRBV7-9 to TRBJ1-1; D is perhaps TRBD1 (5 bases). CDR3 length: 15 amino acids. Germline V lookup: CDR1 SEHNR, CDR2 FQNEAQ (reference sequence). Trimming took off 3 bases at V and 1 base at J, with 12 bases between the two ends. The CDR3 is CASSFGAPPNTEAFF. The CDR3 region has the DNA TGTGCCAGCAGCTTTGGGGCCCCTCCGAACACTGAAGCTTTCTTT.

V is TRBV19 and J is TRBJ1-2; TRBD1 matches 8 bases. Unmatched junction bases numbered 5, after V lost 5 bases and J lost 3 bases. The CDR3 runs to 14 residues. Germline V gene data show CDR1 as LNHDA and CDR2 as SQIVND (reference sequence). DNA for the CDR3: TGTGCCAGTAGTGTGACAGGGGTGGACTATGGCTACACCTTC. Its translation: CASSVTGVDYGYTF.

The chain's CDR3 is CARGSAYEQYF. The CDR3 nucleotides read TGTGCCAGGGGGAGCGCTTACGAGCAGTACTTC. This rearrangement joins TRBV2 to TRBJ2-7; weak D call: TRBD2 (5 bases). Germline V gene lookup returns CDR1 SNHLY and CDR2 FYNNEI. The V gene lost 9 bases and the J gene lost 4 bases, with 10 bases spanning the gap. The CDR3 consists of 11 residues.

J is TRBJ2-3 and V is TRBV27; 8 nucleotides align to TRBD2. The CDR3 has 17 amino acids. The germline V gene encodes CDR1 MNHEY and CDR2 SMNVEV (reference sequence). The ends lost 2 bases at V and 1 base at J; junction bases unmatched: 8. In DNA, the CDR3 is TGTGCCAGCAGTTTAAATCGGGGTAGCGGGGGCACAGATACGCAGTATTTT. Its translation: CASSLNRGSGGTDTQYF.

The V and J genes are TRBV20-1 and TRBJ2-3; D gene unclear. The ends were cut back, 3 bases at V and 3 bases at J, with 10 bases in the middle. CDR1 DFQATT and CDR2 SNEGSKA come from the germline V gene (reference sequence). The CDR3 extends over 13 amino acids. The CDR3 DNA follows: TGCAGTGCTAGTCAGGCGTTAACAGATACGCAGTATTTT. Its protein product is CSASQALTDTQYF.

This clone was counted many times. The chain links TRBV4-2 to TRBJ2-7; no reliable D call. This CDR3 spans 14 amino acids. V gave up 0 bases and J gave up 6 bases, with 12 bases separating them. CDR1 LGHNA and CDR2 YNFKEQ come from the germline V gene. The CDR3 sequence is CASSQEASAREQYF. The CDR3 nucleotides read TGTGCCAGCAGCCAAGAAGCCAGCGCTCGCGAGCAGTACTTC.

J is TRBJ2-2 and V is TRBV15, with D perhaps TRBD1 (6 bases). CDR1 is LNHNV and CDR2 is YYDKDF in the germline V gene (reference sequence). This CDR3 is built from 16 residues. Trimming took off 0 bases at V and 3 bases at J, with 11 bases between the two ends. The CDR3 sequence: CATSRERGQHTGELFF. The DNA for the CDR3 is TGTGCCACCAGCAGAGAGAGAGGACAGCACACCGGGGAGCTGTTTTTT.

The chain links TRBV5-6 to TRBJ1-6; the match to TRBD1 covers 11 bases. CDR1 and CDR2 from the germline V gene are SGHDT and YYEEEE. The V and J ends lost 4 bases and 10 bases, in that order; junction bases with no gene match: 4. The CDR3 consists of 14 residues. CDR3 sequence (DNA): TGTGCCAGCAGCCGGGACAGGGGGAGGTCACCCCTCCACTTT. Protein product: CASSRDRGRSPLHF.

J is TRBJ1-5 and V is TRBV7-9; weak D call: TRBD1 (6 bases). The germline gives CDR1 SEHNR, CDR2 FQNEAQ (reference sequence). Trimming took off 5 bases at V and 3 bases at J, with 11 bases between the two ends. This CDR3 has 14 residues. The CDR3 protein is CASSPRDNNQPQHF. The CDR3 nucleotides read TGTGCCAGCAGCCCCCGGGACAACAATCAGCCCCAGCATTTT.

The chain links TRBV3-1 (or the pseudogene TRBV3-2) to TRBJ1-5, with 7 bases that match TRBD1. Trimming cost V 4 bases and J 6 bases; bases outside gene matches: 6. Per the germline V gene, CDR1 is LGHDT and CDR2 is YNNKEL (reference sequence). This CDR3 is 14 amino acids long. The CDR3 reads CASSRGDSTQPQHF. The CDR3 DNA follows: TGTGCCAGCAGCCGGGGGGACAGTACTCAGCCCCAGCATTTT.

This chain links TRBV6-5 with TRBJ1-3; 8 bases line up with TRBD1. CDR1 and CDR2 (germline): MNHEY, SVGAGI. The CDR3 length is 13 residues. In nucleotides, the CDR3 is TGTGGAGCAGGGACAGGCGCTGGAAACACCATATATTTT. Translated: CGAGTGAGNTIYF.

The rearrangement joins TRBV5-8 to TRBJ1-1; tentatively, D is TRBD1 (6 bases). There are 18 residues in the CDR3. Germline CDR1 and CDR2: SGHTS and YDEGEE. Trimming stripped 1 base from V and 0 bases from J, with 19 bases between. CDR3 in DNA: TGTGCCAGCAGCTTGCTTCTCGGGACACCTCTCTTGAACACTGAAGCTTTCTTT. The encoded protein is CASSLLLGTPLLNTEAFF. Drawing the rest from reference TRBV5-8 and TRBJ1-1, the complete variable domain is EAGVTQSPTHLIKTRGQQATLRCSPISGHTSVYWYQQALGLGLQFLLWYDEGEERNRGNFPPRFSGRQFPNYSSELNVNALELEDSALYLCASSLLLGTPLLNTEAFFGQGTRLTVV.

V gene TRBV11-2 combines with J gene TRBJ1-1; 11 nucleotides align to TRBD1. This CDR3 has 15 amino acids. V was pared by 4 bases and J by 0 bases, with 1 base of the junction left unmatched. Germline V gene lookup returns CDR1 SGHAT and CDR2 FQNNGV. In DNA form, the CDR3 reads TGTGCCAGCAGCTCGGGACAGGGGGTGAACACTGAAGCTTTCTTT. Amino acid sequence: CASSSGQGVNTEAFF.

CDR3 sequence: CASSVTATQETQYF. The DNA of the CDR3 is TGTGCCAGCAGTGTGACAGCCACCCAAGAGACCCAGTACTTC. The chain uses TRBV6-2 or TRBV6-3 and TRBJ2-5; perhaps TRBD1 as D (5 bases). Germline lookup yields CDR1 MNHEY and CDR2 SVGEGT. The V and J ends lost 5 bases and 1 base respectively, with 11 bases between them. The CDR3 is 14 residues long.

The V and J genes are TRBV9 and TRBJ2-7, with D possibly matching TRBD2 (5 bases). The CDR3 is made up of 14 amino acids. The germline gives CDR1 SGDLS, CDR2 YYNGEE. Trimming shortened V by 2 bases and J by 4 bases, and 13 bases separated the two germline ends. In DNA form, the CDR3 reads TGTGCCAGCAGCGTGGCCGGAACGGGGTACGAGCAGTACTTC. This gives the protein CASSVAGTGYEQYF.

This sequence joins TRBV28 and TRBJ1-1, with TRBD1 identical over 7 bases. The V and J ends lost 3 bases and 11 bases, in that order; junction bases with no gene match: 15. The CDR3 covers 15 residues. CDR1 is MDHEN, CDR2 SYDVKM, per germline. The CDR3 region is CASSLGGTAGGKAFF. In DNA, the CDR3 is TGTGCCAGCAGTTTGGGTGGGACAGCTGGCGGAAAGGCTTTCTTT.

The chain carries TRBV6-1 and TRBJ1-5; D gene uncertain. V lost 3 bases and J lost 5, with 14 bases in between. CDR1 is MNHNS, CDR2 SASEGT, per germline. This CDR3 contains 15 residues. CDR3 loop: CASSEFTVSYQPQHF. In nucleotides, the CDR3 is TGTGCCAGCAGTGAGTTTACAGTCAGTTATCAGCCCCAGCATTTT.

The table lists this clone with a count of one. The chain recombines TRBV28 with TRBJ2-1; 7 nucleotides align to TRBD2. Trimming cost V 5 bases and J 2 bases; bases outside gene matches: 3. The CDR3 has 14 residues. CDR1 MDHEN and CDR2 SYDVKM come from the germline V gene. The CDR3 coding sequence is TGTGCCAGCAGTGGTCTAGCGGCCTACAATGAGCAGTTCTTC. This translates into CASSGLAAYNEQFF.

The V gene is TRBV2, the J gene TRBJ2-2; tentatively, D is TRBD1 (6 bases). The V end was cut by 1 base, the J end by 7 bases, with 13 bases between. The CDR3 covers 15 residues. The germline gives CDR1 SNHLY, CDR2 FYNNEI. The CDR3 reads CASSEVAGVGGELFF. The CDR3 DNA follows: TGTGCCAGCAGTGAAGTGGCAGGGGTCGGCGGGGAGCTGTTTTTT.

The J gene is TRBJ2-4, the V gene TRBV28; D remains unclear. In germline, CDR1 is MDHEN, CDR2 SYDVKM. The V gene lost 3 bases and the J gene lost 0 bases, with 12 bases spanning the gap. This CDR3 has 16 amino acids. The CDR3 loop reads CASSLEKKLAKNIQYF. The CDR3 DNA follows: TGTGCCAGCAGTTTGGAGAAGAAACTAGCCAAAAACATTCAGTACTTC.

The chain employs TRBV11-2 and TRBJ2-5; 10 bases match TRBD1. The CDR3 covers 14 residues. Germline V gives CDR1 SGHAT, CDR2 FQNNGV. With V trimmed by 4 bases and J by 7 bases, 6 bases remained unmatched. The CDR3 nucleotides are TGTGCCAGCAGCTACGACAGGGGGCCCGGGACCCAGTACTTC. Translation gives CASSYDRGPGTQYF.

This rearrangement joins TRBV20-1 to TRBJ1-4, with D maybe TRBD1 (5 bases). V was pared by 3 bases and J by 0 bases, with 11 bases between. Germline assignment: CDR1 DFQATT and CDR2 SNEGSKA (reference sequence). The CDR3 sequence is 15 residues long. CDR3 sequence: CSASLGAATNEKLFF. DNA for the CDR3: TGCAGTGCTAGTCTAGGGGCTGCAACTAATGAAAAACTGTTTTTT.

This chain links TRBV18 with TRBJ2-2; D might be TRBD2 (6 bases). V lost 4 bases and J lost 4, with 10 bases in between. This CDR3 region has 14 residues. Germline-derived CDR1 and CDR2 are KGHSH and LQKENI. The CDR3 spells CASSRLASTGELFF. As DNA, the CDR3 is TGTGCCAGCTCACGCCTAGCGTCCACCGGGGAGCTGTTTTTT.

V usage is TRBV6-5 and J usage is TRBJ1-1; 8 positions match TRBD1. This CDR3 has 15 amino acids. Per germline, CDR1 MNHEY and CDR2 SVGAGI. J lost 4 bases, V lost 2 bases, and 6 bases had no gene match. The CDR3, as DNA: TGTGCCAGCAGTTACAAATTCGGGACAGGCACTGAAGCTTTCTTT. Amino acids: CASSYKFGTGTEAFF.